The clone carrying this T cell receptor (beta chain) was seen a handful of times. The CDR3 contains 15 residues. The germline V gene has CDR1 LGHDT and CDR2 YNNKEL (reference sequence). V was clipped by 5 bases and J by 0 bases; unmatched bases: 4. This record belongs to a study of blood T cell repertoires in COVID-19. Produced via immunoSEQ multiplex PCR; TCRdb's table is partial and in-frame only. The sample consists of a few hundred thousand clones, roughly 75% of them appearing once. The sequenced sample was peripheral blood. The chain carries TRBV3-1 (or the pseudogene TRBV3-2) and TRBJ1-3; 7 bases map to TRBD1. The receptor comes from a woman in her 70s with acute or convalescent COVID-19. CDR3 protein: CASSWGQFSGNTIYF. CDR3 bases: TGTGCCAGCAGCTGGGGACAGTTCTCTGGAAACACCATATATTTT.